This record covers a single T cell receptor beta chain. No antigen is known for it. The CDR3 loop spans 17 amino acids. J gave up 7 bases and V 2 bases, and 13 bases lay outside the gene matches. Germline CDR1 and CDR2: LNHNV and YYDKDF (reference sequence). The data are from a study of cytomegalovirus exposure and HLA in healthy donors. Study outcomes and limitations: Available immune exposure information covered CMV serostatus only.

Researchers ran the PCR with 60 Vbeta and 13 Jbeta primers. Repertoires were generated with immunoSEQ multiplex PCR, while TCRdb's copy carries only in-frame clones and drops some. The data hold approximately 170,000 clones, with about two thirds observed a single time. Source material: PBMCs. The chain uses TRBV15 and TRBJ2-2; the match to TRBD1 covers 7 bases. The TCR comes from a woman between 18 and 29 years old in good health and CMV-seropositive. The CDR3 DNA sequence: TGTGCCACCAGCAGACTAAAACAGACAGGGAGTGGCGGGGAGCTGTTTTTT. Amino acids: CATSRLKQTGSGGELFF.